This is a list of T cell receptor beta chains from one sample in a study of cytomegalovirus exposure and HLA in healthy donors. The protocol was immunoSEQ multiplex PCR, while the TCRdb copy is restricted to in-frame clones and leaves out a portion. The data contain more than 100,000 clones, around 77% of them seen just once; the ten biggest clones take up approximately 4%. Sequencing input: PBMCs. The receptor set was obtained from a man in his fifties in good health and CMV-seropositive. The CDR3 runs from the conserved cysteine through the conserved F or W. A D gene is named only where the DNA matches it firmly. Where a row states a size, it is once, few, many or the class of an expanded clone; other rows omit it.

TRBV7-2	few	NA	TRBJ2-1	CASSLKTGNLLNEQFF	TGTGCCAGCAGCTTAAAGACAGGTAATTTACTCAATGAGCAGTTCTTC
TRBV29-1	NA	NA	TRBJ1-2	CSVEAGGANYGYTF	TGCAGCGTTGAAGCGGGGGGTGCCAACTATGGCTACACCTTC
TRBV5-6	NA	TRBD2	TRBJ2-1	CASSFVGRAAEQFF	TGTGCCAGCAGCTTCGTTGGGAGGGCAGCTGAGCAGTTCTTC
TRBV30	NA	NA	TRBJ2-7	CAWSARPPVPQYF	TGTGCCTGGAGTGCCAGGCCCCCGGTACCGCAGTACTTC
TRBV28	NA	TRBD1	TRBJ1-2	CASREYGDRGVYGYTF	TGTGCCAGCAGAGAATACGGGGACAGGGGTGTGTATGGCTACACCTTC
TRBV7-9	few	NA	TRBJ1-1	CASSLLSGMNTEAFF	TGTGCCAGCAGCTTATTGTCAGGCATGAACACTGAAGCTTTCTTT
TRBV7-3	NA	NA	TRBJ1-2	CASSLGGSHGYTF	TGTGCCAGCAGCTTAGGGGGGAGCCATGGCTACACCTTC
TRBV30	NA	NA	TRBJ2-7	CAWGVAWQRSSYEQYF	TGTGCCTGGGGTGTCGCTTGGCAGCGGAGCTCCTACGAGCAGTACTTC
TRBV15	NA	NA	TRBJ2-1	CATNRGESNEQFF	TGTGCCACCAACCGGGGAGAGAGCAATGAGCAGTTCTTC
TRBV28	NA	TRBD1	TRBJ1-2	CASSSTGGAGDGGYTF	TGTGCCAGCAGTTCCACAGGGGGCGCGGGGGATGGCGGCTACACCTTC
TRBV7-8	NA	TRBD2	TRBJ2-7	CASSPGSGEVYEQYF	TGTGCCAGCAGCCCCGGAAGCGGGGAAGTCTACGAGCAGTACTTC
TRBV7-7	NA	NA	TRBJ2-1	CASSLEQGSYNEQFF	TGTGCCAGCAGCTTAGAGCAGGGATCTTACAATGAGCAGTTCTTC
TRBV11-3	NA	TRBD2	TRBJ2-1	CASSFRGGGSSYNEQFF	TGTGCCAGCAGCTTTCGGGGGGGCGGGAGCTCCTACAATGAGCAGTTCTTC
TRBV28	NA	NA	TRBJ2-3	CASSSVIRTDTQYF	TGTGCCAGCAGTTCGGTAATCCGCACAGATACGCAGTATTTT
TRBV15	once	TRBD1	TRBJ1-5	CATSGKEGALNQPQHF	TGTGCCACCAGCGGAAAGGAGGGGGCCCTAAATCAGCCCCAGCATTTT
TRBV9	few	NA	TRBJ2-2	CASGQINTGELFF	TGTGCCAGCGGGCAGATTAACACCGGGGAGCTGTTTTTT
TRBV5-1	NA	TRBD1	TRBJ2-7	CASRPSTGTAYEQYF	TGCGCCAGCAGACCTTCAACCGGGACAGCCTACGAGCAGTACTTC
TRBV28	once	NA	TRBJ1-1	CASSPGQNTEAFF	TGTGCCAGCAGTCCTGGACAGAACACTGAAGCTTTCTTT
TRBV29-1	NA	TRBD1	TRBJ2-1	CSVRSGTGGQNEQFF	TGCAGCGTTAGATCCGGGACAGGGGGCCAAAATGAGCAGTTCTTC
TRBV5-4	NA	NA	TRBJ2-7	CASSFRGQSSYEQYF	TGTGCCAGCAGCTTCCGCGGGCAGAGCTCCTACGAGCAGTACTTC
TRBV2	NA	NA	TRBJ2-7	CASSENGGHGLEYF	TGTGCCAGCAGTGAAAATGGGGGACACGGCCTTGAGTACTTC
TRBV28	NA	TRBD1	TRBJ2-3	CASSARDRGTDTQYF	TGTGCCAGCAGTGCCCGGGACAGGGGCACAGATACGCAGTATTTT
TRBV11-1	NA	NA	TRBJ2-5	CASSPSSGAPETQYF	TGTGCCAGCAGCCCTTCTAGTGGGGCGCCCGAGACCCAGTACTTC
TRBV18	NA	NA	TRBJ2-2	CASSNGGNTGELFF	TGTGCCAGCTCAAACGGGGGAAACACCGGGGAGCTGTTTTTT
TRBV7-9	NA	TRBD2	TRBJ2-7	CASSFAGSGGRYEQYF	TGTGCCAGCAGCTTTGCCGGCTCGGGAGGCAGATACGAGCAGTACTTC
TRBV6-5	NA	TRBD1	TRBJ2-1	CASRNRGDEQFF	TGTGCCAGCAGAAACAGGGGGGATGAGCAGTTCTTC
TRBV7-6	NA	TRBD1	TRBJ1-2	CASSSDATAGGSAYGYTF	TGTGCCAGCAGCTCCGACGCCACCGCAGGGGGCTCCGCCTATGGCTACACCTTC
TRBV28	NA	TRBD2	TRBJ2-3	CASSTSGITDTQYF	TGTGCCAGCAGTACTAGCGGGATCACAGATACGCAGTATTTT
TRBV5-8	NA	NA	TRBJ1-3	CASSLASGGNTIYF	TGTGCCAGCAGCTTGGCGTCCGGTGGAAACACCATATATTTT
TRBV10-3	NA	NA	TRBJ2-6	CAISEEHRFRSGANVLTF	TGTGCCATCAGTGAGGAACATCGCTTCAGGTCTGGGGCCAACGTCCTGACTTTC
TRBV4-3	NA	NA	TRBJ2-7	CASSQGQLGTSDEQYF	TGCGCCAGCAGCCAAGGACAGTTGGGCACTTCCGACGAGCAGTACTTC
TRBV15	NA	TRBD2	TRBJ2-5	CATSTTNLTSGGQTQYF	TGTGCCACCAGCACGACAAACTTGACTAGCGGGGGACAGACCCAGTACTTC
TRBV5-1	NA	NA	TRBJ2-5	CASSLMAESQETQYF	TGCGCCAGCAGCTTGATGGCAGAATCTCAAGAGACCCAGTACTTC
TRBV28	NA	TRBD2	TRBJ2-1	CASSKGTSGTHEQFF	TGTGCCAGCAGCAAGGGGACTAGCGGGACCCATGAGCAGTTCTTC
TRBV5-6	once	TRBD2	TRBJ2-7	CASSGGLAGYSYEQYF	TGTGCCAGCAGCGGGGGACTAGCCGGCTACTCCTACGAGCAGTACTTC
TRBV19	NA	TRBD1	TRBJ2-7	CASSVTGQGGSEQYF	TGTGCCAGTAGTGTTACGGGACAGGGAGGTTCCGAGCAGTACTTC
TRBV19	NA	NA	TRBJ1-1	CASSIGGSEAFF	TGTGCCAGTAGTATCGGGGGTTCTGAAGCTTTCTTT
TRBV18	NA	TRBD2	TRBJ2-1	CASSPPRASGVSSDEQFF	TGTGCCAGCTCACCACCCAGAGCTAGCGGGGTATCTTCCGATGAGCAGTTCTTC
TRBV25-1	NA	NA	TRBJ1-2	CASSDNYYGYTF	TGTGCCAGCAGTGATAATTACTATGGCTACACCTTC
TRBV19	NA	TRBD1	TRBJ1-5	CASSRTGGVQPQHF	TGTGCCAGTAGCAGGACAGGGGGCGTTCAGCCCCAGCATTTT
TRBV5-6	NA	NA	TRBJ1-5	CASSLFSSNQPQHF	TGTGCCAGCAGCTTGTTTAGCAGCAATCAGCCCCAGCATTTT
TRBV27	NA	TRBD2	TRBJ2-3	CASRGGRATDTQYF	TGTGCCAGCAGGGGCGGGAGGGCCACAGATACGCAGTATTTT
TRBV27	NA	NA	TRBJ2-7	CASSNAGGFEQYF	TGTGCCAGCAGTAACGCAGGGGGGTTCGAGCAGTACTTC
TRBV27	NA	NA	TRBJ2-7	CASSPRPLSSYEQYF	TGTGCCAGCAGTCCTAGACCCCTTAGCTCCTACGAGCAGTACTTC
TRBV5-1	NA	TRBD2	TRBJ2-5	CASSTGLAGVQETQYF	TGCGCCAGCAGCACGGGACTAGCGGGAGTCCAAGAGACCCAGTACTTC
TRBV2	NA	NA	TRBJ2-5	CASTVRETQYF	TGTGCCAGCACAGTCAGGGAGACCCAGTACTTC
TRBV5-4	NA	TRBD1	TRBJ2-1	CASSLFGTGGGEQFF	TGTGCCAGCAGCTTGTTCGGGACAGGGGGGGGTGAGCAGTTCTTC